The rows below give T cell receptor beta chains drawn from one sample of a study of T-cell reconstitution after alpha-beta-depleted transplantation in children. One entry per CDR3 protein, called by TCRdb with MiXCR from the PCR reads. The sample contains 400,000 to 450,000 distinct CDR3 sequences, roughly two fifths of which appear only once. The specimen was PBMCs, collected before TCRalphabeta/CD19-depleted stem cell transplant. Every receptor here comes from a girl aged 2 to 9 with aplastic anemia, due to receive a stem cell transplant. CDR3s include the opening cysteine and the closing phenylalanine or tryptophan. Each record gives: clone size, D gene, J gene, V gene, CDR3 DNA, CDR3 protein. A D gene is named only where the DNA matches it firmly. Size values are once, few and many counts, or a class for expanded clones, and some rows have none.

many	TRBD2	TRBJ2-5	TRBV4-1	TGCGCCAGCAGCCACGCGGGACTAGCGCAAGAGACCCAGTACTTC	CASSHAGLAQETQYF
-	TRBD2	TRBJ2-5	TRBV19	TGTGCCAGTAGGCGATCTAGCGGGAGGTTAAATGGAGAGACCCAGTACTTC	CASRRSSGRLNGETQYF
-	-	TRBJ2-5	TRBV20-1	TGCAGTGCTAGAGGTTCACCAAAAGAGACCCAGTACTTC	CSARGSPKETQYF
-	TRBD2	TRBJ2-2	TRBV3-1	TGTGCCAGCACCGCGGGACTACCAAACACCGGGGAGCTGTTTTTT	CASTAGLPNTGELFF
-	-	TRBJ2-7	TRBV20-1	TGCAGTGCTAGAGATCCGGAGAAGGGAATCTCCTACGAGCAGTACTTC	CSARDPEKGISYEQYF
-	TRBD2	TRBJ2-1	TRBV2	TGTGCCAGCCGCGCAGGACTAGGCTATTACAATGAGCAGTTCTTC	CASRAGLGYYNEQFF
few	TRBD2	TRBJ2-5	TRBV27	TGTGCCAGCAGTCCTAGCGGGCTCCTCCAAGAGACCCAGTACTTC	CASSPSGLLQETQYF
few	-	TRBJ2-3	TRBV20-1	TGCAGTGCCCCTTGGGGGGTTAGGGGCACAGATACGCAGTATTTT	CSAPWGVRGTDTQYF
-	TRBD1	TRBJ2-5	TRBV2	TGTGCCAGCAGTGGACAGGGACAAGAGACCCAGTACTTC	CASSGQGQETQYF
-	-	TRBJ2-7	TRBV5-1	TGCGCCAGCAGCTTGTCGGGGGAACAAAACTACGAGCAGTACTTC	CASSLSGEQNYEQYF
-	TRBD1	TRBJ2-1	TRBV7-2	TGTGCCAGCAGCCTTCAGGGGGAGAGCTCCTACAATGAGCAGTTCTTC	CASSLQGESSYNEQFF
-	-	TRBJ2-1	TRBV7-7	TGTGCTAGCAGCCCCGTCGCGGGGAGCTCCTACAATGAGCAGTTCTTC	CASSPVAGSSYNEQFF
-	-	TRBJ2-1	TRBV20-1	TGCAGTGCGACTCGGGATTTCCCCTACAATGAGCAGTTCTTC	CSATRDFPYNEQFF
-	-	TRBJ1-1	TRBV6-1	TGTGCCAGCAGCCTTCTGGACGGAGGGAACACTGAAGCTTTCTTT	CASSLLDGGNTEAFF
-	-	TRBJ2-7	TRBV13	TGTGCCAGCAGCTTCAACGGGCCTTCCTACGAGCAGTACTTC	CASSFNGPSYEQYF
-	-	TRBJ2-2	TRBV28	TGTGCCAGCTGGCGGGGGCATACCGGGGAGCTGTTTTTT	CASWRGHTGELFF
many	TRBD2	TRBJ2-3	TRBV7-2	TGTGCCAGCAGCTTAGCGCGACTAGCGGGGACAGATACGCAGTATTTT	CASSLARLAGTDTQYF
-	-	TRBJ2-7	TRBV27	TGTGCCAGCAGTTTAAGGGGAGAGGGCTACGAGCAGTACTTC	CASSLRGEGYEQYF
-	TRBD2	TRBJ2-5	TRBV20-1	TGCAGTGCTAGAGACTCGCCGGGGGGGACCCAGTACTTC	CSARDSPGGTQYF
once	-	TRBJ2-5	TRBV29-1	TGCAGCGTTGAAGGACATATTCAAGAGACCCAGTACTTC	CSVEGHIQETQYF
-	TRBD2	TRBJ2-5	TRBV20-1	TGCAGTGCTAGCGGGCGGGAGGGCCGGAGGGAGACCCAGTACTTC	CSASGREGRRETQYF
many	-	TRBJ1-1	TRBV5-6	TGTGCCAGCAGCCTTAAGTGGGGGCCCGGGGACACTGAAGCTTTCTTT	CASSLKWGPGDTEAFF